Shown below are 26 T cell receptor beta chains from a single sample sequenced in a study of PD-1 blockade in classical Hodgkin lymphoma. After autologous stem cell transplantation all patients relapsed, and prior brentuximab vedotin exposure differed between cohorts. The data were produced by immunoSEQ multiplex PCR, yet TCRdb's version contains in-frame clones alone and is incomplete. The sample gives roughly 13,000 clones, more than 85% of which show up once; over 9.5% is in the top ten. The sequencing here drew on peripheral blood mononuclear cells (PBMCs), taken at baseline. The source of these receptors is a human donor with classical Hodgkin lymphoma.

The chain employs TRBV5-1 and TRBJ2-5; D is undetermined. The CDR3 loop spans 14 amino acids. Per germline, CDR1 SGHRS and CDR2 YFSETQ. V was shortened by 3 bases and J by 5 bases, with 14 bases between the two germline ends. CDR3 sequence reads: CASSSNLLIETQYF. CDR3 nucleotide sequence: TGCGCCAGCAGCTCCAATTTGCTTATCGAGACCCAGTACTTC. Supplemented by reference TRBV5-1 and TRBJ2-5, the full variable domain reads KAGVTQTPRYLIKTRGQQVTLSCSPISGHRSVSWYQQTPGQGLQFLFEYFSETQRNKGNFPGRFSGRQFSNSRSEMNVSTLELGDSALYLCASSSNLLIETQYFGPGTRLLVL.

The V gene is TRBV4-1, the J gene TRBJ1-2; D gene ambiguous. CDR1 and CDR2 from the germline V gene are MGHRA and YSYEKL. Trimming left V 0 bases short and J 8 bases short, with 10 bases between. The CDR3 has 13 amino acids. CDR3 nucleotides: TGCGCCAGCAGCCAAGAAGGTTATCGGGGCTACACCTTC. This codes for CASSQEGYRGYTF.

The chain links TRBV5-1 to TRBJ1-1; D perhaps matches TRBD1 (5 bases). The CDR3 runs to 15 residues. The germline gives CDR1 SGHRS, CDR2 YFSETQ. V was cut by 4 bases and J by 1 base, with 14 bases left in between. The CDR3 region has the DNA TGCGCCAGCAGCATCGACAGTGCTGGGAACACTGAAGCTTTCTTT. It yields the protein CASSIDSAGNTEAFF.

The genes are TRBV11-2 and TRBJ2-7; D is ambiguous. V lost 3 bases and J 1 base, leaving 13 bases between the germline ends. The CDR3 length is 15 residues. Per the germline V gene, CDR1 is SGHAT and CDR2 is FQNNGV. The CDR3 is CASSFRVLGSYEQYF. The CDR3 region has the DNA TGTGCCAGCAGCTTTCGGGTCCTCGGGTCCTACGAGCAGTACTTC. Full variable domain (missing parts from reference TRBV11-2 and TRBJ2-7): EAGVAQSPRYKIIEKRQSVAFWCNPISGHATLYWYQQILGQGPKLLIQFQNNGVVDDSQLPKDRFSAERLKGVDSTLKIQPAKLEDSAVYLCASSFRVLGSYEQYFGPGTRLTVT.

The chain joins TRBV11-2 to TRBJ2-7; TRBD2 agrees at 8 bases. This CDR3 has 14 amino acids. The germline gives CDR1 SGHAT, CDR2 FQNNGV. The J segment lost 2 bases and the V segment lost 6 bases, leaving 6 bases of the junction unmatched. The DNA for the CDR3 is TGTGCCAGCAGTCCAGGGACTAGAGCCTACGAGCAGTACTTC. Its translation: CASSPGTRAYEQYF.

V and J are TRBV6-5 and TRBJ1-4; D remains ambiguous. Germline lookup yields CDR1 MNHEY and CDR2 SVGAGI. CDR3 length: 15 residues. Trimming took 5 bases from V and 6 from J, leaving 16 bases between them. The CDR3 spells CASSKGWGADEKLFF. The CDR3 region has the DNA TGTGCCAGCAGTAAAGGGTGGGGTGCAGATGAAAAACTGTTTTTT.

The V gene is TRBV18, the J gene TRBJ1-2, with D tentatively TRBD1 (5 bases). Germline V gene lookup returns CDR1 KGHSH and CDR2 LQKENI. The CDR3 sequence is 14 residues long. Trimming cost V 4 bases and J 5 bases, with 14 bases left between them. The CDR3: CASSLQTDPYGYTF. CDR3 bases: TGTGCCAGCTCACTACAGACAGACCCATATGGCTACACCTTC. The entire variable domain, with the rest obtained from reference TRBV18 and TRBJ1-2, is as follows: NAGVMQNPRHLVRRRGQEARLRCSPMKGHSHVYWYRQLPEEGLKFMVYLQKENIIDESGMPKERFSAEFPKEGPSILRIQQVVRGDSAAYFCASSLQTDPYGYTFGSGTRLTVV.

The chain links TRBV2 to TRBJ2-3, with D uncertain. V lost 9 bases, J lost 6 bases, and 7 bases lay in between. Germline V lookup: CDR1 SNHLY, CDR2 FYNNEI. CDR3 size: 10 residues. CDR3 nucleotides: TGTGCCAGTAGCCGGGATACGCAGTATTTT. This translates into CASSRDTQYF.

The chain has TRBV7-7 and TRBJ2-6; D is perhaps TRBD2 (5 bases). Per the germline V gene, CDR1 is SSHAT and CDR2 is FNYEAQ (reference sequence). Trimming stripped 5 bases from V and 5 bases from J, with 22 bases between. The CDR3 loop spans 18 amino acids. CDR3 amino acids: CASSRDCKPQSRANVLTF. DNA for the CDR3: TGTGCCAGCAGCCGGGATTGTAAGCCACAAAGTCGGGCCAACGTCCTGACTTTC.

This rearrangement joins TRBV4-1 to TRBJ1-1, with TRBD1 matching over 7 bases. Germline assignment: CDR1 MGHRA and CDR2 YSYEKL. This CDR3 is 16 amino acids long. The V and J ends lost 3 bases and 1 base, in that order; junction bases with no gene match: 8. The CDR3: CASSQQNDRENTEAFF. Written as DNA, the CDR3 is TGCGCCAGCAGCCAGCAGAACGACAGGGAGAACACTGAAGCTTTCTTT.

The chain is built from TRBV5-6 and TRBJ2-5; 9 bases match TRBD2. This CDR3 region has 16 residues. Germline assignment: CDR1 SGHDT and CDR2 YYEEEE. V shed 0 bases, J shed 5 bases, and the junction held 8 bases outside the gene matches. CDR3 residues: CASSLERGEFLETQYF. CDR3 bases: TGTGCCAGCAGCTTGGAGCGGGGGGAATTCTTGGAGACCCAGTACTTC. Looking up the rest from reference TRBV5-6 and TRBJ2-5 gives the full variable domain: DAGVTQSPTHLIKTRGQQVTLRCSPKSGHDTVSWYQQALGQGPQFIFQYYEEEERQRGNFPDRFSGHQFPNYSSELNVNALLLGDSALYLCASSLERGEFLETQYFGPGTRLLVL.

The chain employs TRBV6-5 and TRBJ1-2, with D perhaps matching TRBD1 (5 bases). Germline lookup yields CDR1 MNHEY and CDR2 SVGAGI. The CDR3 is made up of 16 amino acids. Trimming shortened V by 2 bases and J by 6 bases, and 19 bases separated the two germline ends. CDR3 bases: TGTGCCAGCAGTTACGGTGGGGCAGAGGGGCGGGATGGCTACACCTTC. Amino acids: CASSYGGAEGRDGYTF.

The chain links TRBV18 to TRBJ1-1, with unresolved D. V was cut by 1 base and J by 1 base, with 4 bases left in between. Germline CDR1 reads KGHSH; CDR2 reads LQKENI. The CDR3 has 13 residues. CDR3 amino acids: CASSPQGNTEAFF. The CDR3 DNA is TGTGCCAGCTCACCACAGGGGAACACTGAAGCTTTCTTT.

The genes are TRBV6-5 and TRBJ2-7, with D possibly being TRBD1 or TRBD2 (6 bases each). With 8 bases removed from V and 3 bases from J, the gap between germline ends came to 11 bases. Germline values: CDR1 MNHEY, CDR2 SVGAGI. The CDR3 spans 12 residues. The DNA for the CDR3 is TGTGCCAGCCGGAGGGGGGTCTACGAGCAGTACTTC. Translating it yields CASRRGVYEQYF.

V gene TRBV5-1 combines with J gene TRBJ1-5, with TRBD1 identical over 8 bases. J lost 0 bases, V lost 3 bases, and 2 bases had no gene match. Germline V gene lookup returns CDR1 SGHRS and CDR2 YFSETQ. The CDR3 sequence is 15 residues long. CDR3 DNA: TGCGCCAGCAGCTCGACAGGGGATAGCAATCAGCCCCAGCATTTT. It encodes CASSSTGDSNQPQHF.

The CDR3 sequence is CASSPPWGTQYF. Here the CDR3 DNA reads TGTGCCAGTAGTCCTCCCTGGGGGACCCAGTACTTC. The rearrangement joins TRBV19 to TRBJ2-5; unclear D gene. V lost 5 bases to trimming and J lost 7 bases, with 11 bases between them. Germline CDR1 and CDR2: LNHDA and SQIVND (reference sequence). This CDR3 has 12 residues.

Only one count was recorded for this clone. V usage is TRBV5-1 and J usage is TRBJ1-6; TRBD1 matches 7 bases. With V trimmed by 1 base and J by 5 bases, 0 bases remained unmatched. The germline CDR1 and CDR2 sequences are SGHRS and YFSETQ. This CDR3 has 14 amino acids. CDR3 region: CASSLTGDNSPLHF. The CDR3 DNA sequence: TGCGCCAGCAGCTTGACAGGGGATAATTCACCCCTCCACTTT.

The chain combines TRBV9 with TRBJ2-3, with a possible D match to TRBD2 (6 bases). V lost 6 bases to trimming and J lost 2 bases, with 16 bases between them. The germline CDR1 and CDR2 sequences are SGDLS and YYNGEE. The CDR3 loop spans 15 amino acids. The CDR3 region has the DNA TGTGCCAGCAACCGAGGCGGGGCGTCCACAGATACGCAGTATTTT. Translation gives CASNRGGASTDTQYF.

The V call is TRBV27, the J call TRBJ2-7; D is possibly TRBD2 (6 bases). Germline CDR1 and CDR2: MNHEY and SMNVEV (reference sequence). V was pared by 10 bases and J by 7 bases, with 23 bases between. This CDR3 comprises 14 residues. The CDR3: CATTPEGRRGEQYF. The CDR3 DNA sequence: TGTGCCACCACCCCGGAGGGGCGGCGCGGGGAGCAGTACTTC.

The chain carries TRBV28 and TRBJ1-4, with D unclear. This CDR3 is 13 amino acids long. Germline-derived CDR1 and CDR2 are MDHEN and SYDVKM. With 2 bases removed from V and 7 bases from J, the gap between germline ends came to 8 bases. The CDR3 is CASSLERFEKLFF. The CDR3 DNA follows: TGTGCCAGCAGTTTAGAGAGGTTTGAAAAACTGTTTTTT. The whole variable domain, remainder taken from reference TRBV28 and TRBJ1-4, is DVKVTQSSRYLVKRTGEKVFLECVQDMDHENMFWYRQDPGLGLRLIYFSYDVKMKEKGDIPEGYSVSREKKERFSLILESASTNQTSMYLCASSLERFEKLFFGSGTQLSVL.

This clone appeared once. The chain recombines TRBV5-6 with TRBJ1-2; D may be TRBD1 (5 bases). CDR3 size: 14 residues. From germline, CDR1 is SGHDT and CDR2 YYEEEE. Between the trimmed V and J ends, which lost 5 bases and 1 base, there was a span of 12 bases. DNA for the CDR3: TGTGCCAGCAGGCCACCCGGGGGTAACTATGGCTACACCTTC. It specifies CASRPPGGNYGYTF. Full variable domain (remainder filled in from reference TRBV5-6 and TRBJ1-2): DAGVTQSPTHLIKTRGQQVTLRCSPKSGHDTVSWYQQALGQGPQFIFQYYEEEERQRGNFPDRFSGHQFPNYSSELNVNALLLGDSALYLCASRPPGGNYGYTFGSGTRLTVV.

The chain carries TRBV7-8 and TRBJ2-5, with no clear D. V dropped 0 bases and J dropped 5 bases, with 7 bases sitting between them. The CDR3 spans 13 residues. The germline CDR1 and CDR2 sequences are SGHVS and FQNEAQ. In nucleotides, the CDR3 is TGTGCCAGCAGCTTAGCAGGGTTGGAGACCCAGTACTTC. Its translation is CASSLAGLETQYF. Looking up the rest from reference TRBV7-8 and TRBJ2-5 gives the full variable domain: GAGVSQSPRYKVAKRGQDVALRCDPISGHVSLFWYQQALGQGPEFLTYFQNEAQLDKSGLPSDRFFAERPEGSVSTLKIQRTQQEDSAVYLCASSLAGLETQYFGPGTRLLVL.

CDR3 protein: CASTPGIYGYTF. For the CDR3, the DNA is TGTGCCAGTACCCCGGGGATCTATGGCTACACCTTC. V usage is TRBV19 and J usage is TRBJ1-2; D gene unclear. The V end lost 7 bases, the J end lost 4 bases, and 10 bases lay between the germline ends. The CDR3 is made up of 12 amino acids. Germline assignment: CDR1 LNHDA and CDR2 SQIVND (reference sequence).

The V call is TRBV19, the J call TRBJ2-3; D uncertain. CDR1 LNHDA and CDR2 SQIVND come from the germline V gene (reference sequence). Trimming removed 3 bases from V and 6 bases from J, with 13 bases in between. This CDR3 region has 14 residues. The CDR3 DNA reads TGTGCCAGTAGTATTAATTTCAGCCCCGATACGCAGTATTTT. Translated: CASSINFSPDTQYF.

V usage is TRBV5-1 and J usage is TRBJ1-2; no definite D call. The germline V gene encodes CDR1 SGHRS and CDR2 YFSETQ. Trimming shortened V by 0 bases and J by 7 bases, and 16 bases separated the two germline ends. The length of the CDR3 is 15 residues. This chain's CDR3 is CASSLVGPETGGYTF. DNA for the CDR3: TGCGCCAGCAGCTTGGTTGGACCAGAAACCGGTGGCTACACCTTC.

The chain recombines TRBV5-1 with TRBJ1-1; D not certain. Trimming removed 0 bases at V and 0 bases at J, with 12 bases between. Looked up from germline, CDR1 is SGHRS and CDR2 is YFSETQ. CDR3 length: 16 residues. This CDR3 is CASSLAVTVMNTEAFF. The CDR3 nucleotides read TGCGCCAGCAGCTTGGCCGTAACAGTGATGAACACTGAAGCTTTCTTT.